A selection of T cell receptor beta chains follows, all from one sample in a study of cytomegalovirus exposure and HLA in healthy donors. Sequenced by immunoSEQ multiplex PCR; TCRdb stores in-frame clones only, minus some. Among about 150,000 clones listed, around 80% were seen once. The sequencing sample was made of PBMCs. These receptor sequences come from a man in his thirties or forties in good health and CMV-seronegative. Both conserved end residues are part of each CDR3. The D gene is left open where the match is weak. Expanded clones get a size class; other rows say once, few or many, or leave the size out.

- - TRBJ1-1 TRBV27 CASSPKQGWTEAFF TGTGCCAGCAGTCCAAAACAGGGTTGGACTGAAGCTTTCTTT
TRBD2 - TRBJ2-1 TRBV5-4 CASSLGLAQYNEQFF TGTGCCAGCAGCTTGGGACTAGCGCAATACAATGAGCAGTTCTTC
- - TRBJ2-1 TRBV29-1 CSSRSGSYNEQFF TGCAGCTCAAGAAGCGGCTCCTACAATGAGCAGTTCTTC
- - TRBJ2-5 TRBV10-3 CAISEQELQETQYF TGTGCCATCAGTGAACAGGAACTACAAGAGACCCAGTACTTC
- - TRBJ1-1 TRBV7-9 CASSSWGGERGTEAFF TGTGCCAGCAGCTCCTGGGGAGGGGAGAGAGGCACTGAAGCTTTCTTT
TRBD1 few TRBJ1-1 TRBV4-1 CASSQVGTGRTEAFF TGCGCCAGCAGCCAAGTAGGGACAGGGAGAACTGAAGCTTTCTTT
- - TRBJ1-1 TRBV6-6 CASSYGAGDMNTEAFF TGTGCCAGCAGTTACGGGGCAGGCGATATGAACACTGAAGCTTTCTTT
TRBD1 few TRBJ1-1 TRBV6-5 CASTGDTEAFF TGTGCCAGTACAGGGGACACTGAAGCTTTCTTT
- - TRBJ2-7 TRBV5-4 CASSHPPGARAREQYF TGTGCCAGCAGCCATCCTCCGGGAGCCCGGGCGAGGGAGCAGTACTTC
TRBD1 - TRBJ2-3 TRBV10-3 CAIRTGDTDTQYF TGTGCCATCCGGACAGGGGACACAGATACGCAGTATTTT
- - TRBJ1-5 TRBV9 CASSVGSGANQPQHF TGTGCCAGCAGCGTAGGGTCAGGGGCCAATCAGCCCCAGCATTTT
TRBD1 - TRBJ2-7 TRBV20-1 CSASRDRGPYF TGCAGTGCCAGCCGGGACAGGGGTCCGTACTTC
- - TRBJ2-1 TRBV18 CASSLGRGDNEQFF TGTGCCAGCTCCCTCGGCAGGGGAGACAATGAGCAGTTCTTC
- few TRBJ2-5 TRBV5-6 CASSRTGNQETQYF TGTGCCAGCAGCCGAACAGGGAACCAAGAGACCCAGTACTTC
- once TRBJ2-7 TRBV19 CASQQDNSYEQYF TGTGCCAGCCAACAGGATAACTCCTACGAGCAGTACTTC
TRBD2 - TRBJ2-7 TRBV27 CASSMTSGRPVGQYF TGTGCCAGCAGCATGACTAGCGGGAGGCCCGTCGGGCAGTACTTC
TRBD1 - TRBJ1-5 TRBV2 CASSGGTANQPQHF TGTGCCAGCAGCGGTGGGACAGCCAATCAGCCCCAGCATTTT
TRBD2 - TRBJ2-1 TRBV9 CASSPAGTSGNEQFF TGTGCCAGCAGCCCTGCCGGGACTAGCGGCAATGAGCAGTTCTTC
- - TRBJ1-2 TRBV6-5 CASSSPELEGYTF TGTGCCAGCAGTTCTCCCGAGCTGGAGGGCTACACCTTC
TRBD2 - TRBJ2-5 TRBV18 CASSLTSGSAQETQYF TGTGCCAGCTCATTAACTAGCGGGAGTGCTCAAGAGACCCAGTACTTC
TRBD1 - TRBJ2-2 TRBV6-6 CAISTGSTGELFF TGTGCCATCTCGACAGGGTCCACCGGGGAGCTGTTTTTT
TRBD1 few TRBJ2-7 TRBV7-9 CASTPRLGQGQNYEQYF TGTGCCAGCACCCCGAGACTTGGACAGGGTCAGAATTACGAGCAGTACTTC
TRBD2 - TRBJ2-3 TRBV6-5 CASNSIAGGDTQYF TGTGCCAGCAATTCAATAGCGGGAGGGGATACGCAGTATTTT
- few TRBJ1-5 TRBV5-1 CASSPGGTDNQPQHF TGCGCCAGCAGCCCGGGAGGGACGGACAATCAGCCCCAGCATTTT
- once TRBJ2-3 TRBV29-1 CSVEGGAVTSTDTQYF TGCAGCGTTGAAGGCGGTGCGGTCACTAGCACAGATACGCAGTATTTT
TRBD1 - TRBJ1-2 TRBV5-4 CASSSGTAGANYGYTF TGTGCCAGCAGCTCAGGGACAGCCGGGGCTAACTATGGCTACACCTTC
- - TRBJ2-2 TRBV2 CASRLRAIRGLRTGELFF TGTGCCAGCAGGCTAAGGGCAATAAGGGGACTTCGCACCGGGGAGCTGTTTTTT
TRBD1 - TRBJ2-7 TRBV7-9 CASSLRDRGKGEQYF TGTGCCAGCAGCCTGCGGGACAGGGGTAAAGGCGAGCAGTACTTC
- - TRBJ2-2 TRBV5-1 CASSRTREATGELFF TGCGCCAGCAGCCGGACGCGGGAAGCCACCGGGGAGCTGTTTTTT
- - TRBJ2-7 TRBV15 CATSRDLLGQGHYEQYF TGTGCCACCAGCAGAGATCTCTTAGGGCAGGGACACTACGAGCAGTACTTC
- - TRBJ2-2 TRBV12-5 CASAGQTTGELFF TGTGCTAGTGCCGGACAGACAACCGGGGAGCTGTTTTTT
- - TRBJ1-2 TRBV6-1 CASSDWALGYTF TGTGCCAGCAGTGATTGGGCTCTCGGCTACACCTTC
- - TRBJ2-3 TRBV5-4 CASSFSRGAGTDTQYF TGTGCCAGCAGCTTCTCCCGGGGGGCAGGTACAGATACGCAGTATTTT
- - TRBJ1-1 TRBV29-1 CSVGDLSRTKAFF TGCAGCGTCGGGGACCTGTCGAGGACTAAAGCTTTCTTT
- - TRBJ1-2 TRBV27 CASSPLPGNYGYTF TGTGCCAGCAGTCCTCTCCCGGGTAATTATGGCTACACCTTC
TRBD2 - TRBJ2-5 TRBV5-6 CASSLGRGQETQYF TGTGCCAGCAGCTTGGGGCGGGGGCAAGAGACCCAGTACTTC
- - TRBJ1-2 TRBV2 CASSHADAGFPYGYTF TGTGCCAGCAGTCACGCCGATGCAGGGTTCCCCTATGGCTACACCTTC
- - TRBJ1-2 TRBV19 CASSAGIRTYGYTF TGTGCCAGTAGTGCGGGGATCCGTACCTATGGCTACACCTTC
- - TRBJ1-1 TRBV13 CASSLGTLNTEAFF TGTGCCAGCAGCTTAGGGACACTCAACACTGAAGCTTTCTTT
- - TRBJ2-3 TRBV11-2 CASSFGVRSDTQYF TGTGCCAGCAGCTTCGGGGTCCGGTCAGATACGCAGTATTTT